This TCR beta chain derives from a study of blood T cell repertoires in COVID-19 (TCRdb year 2020). Study-level background: The collaborator samples originated in the United States, Italy and Spain and spanned the acute and convalescent phases of COVID-19. The prospective study material was composed of cDNA or gDNA derived from T cells, B-cell-depleted T cells, or PBMCs. The dataset comprised deeply sampled blood TCRbeta repertoires from subjects exposed to, actively infected with, or recovered from COVID-19. A freely available public database, intended as a resource for researchers studying the immune response to SARS-CoV-2, is where the repertoires were released. The samples were drawn from two sources: the first 160 participants of the ongoing ImmuneRACE study, and 1,000 to 1,500 subjects contributed by 6 global collaborators. A de-identified subject ID, COVID-19 status, age in years and sex were almost always included in the sample metadata. Where available, HLA class I and class II types were obtained from metadata supplied by the sample provider rather than from assay-based typing. On the study overall, not on this receptor specifically: The amount of clinical and demographic metadata varied by source and participant and was provided uncurated.

A single count supports this clone. It lacks a known antigen. No qualities accompany the bases; no much larger clone lies one base away. One collaborating source in Seattle enrolled patients during active infection and followed them longitudinally through the course of disease. Each collaborating institution followed its own protocols to collect whole blood in K2EDTA tubes. For TCRbeta analysis, collaborator samples were shipped as frozen whole blood, as isolated PBMCs, or as DNA extracted from either sample type. Via the germline V gene, CDR1 is MNHEY and CDR2 SVGEGT. Trimmed from V: 2 bases; trimmed from J: 5 bases; junction bases lacking a gene match: 9. Inclusive of the bounding cysteine and phenylalanine, the CDR3 is 17 residues long. Only the CDR3 region is kept as DNA, spanning 51 bases read in frame from base 1. TCRbeta CDR3 regions were amplified from genomic DNA using the immunoSEQ Assay, a bias-controlled multiplex PCR. The paper's data handling went like this. Within the assay, amplification of reference gene primers was used to estimate how many nucleated cells each sample contained. Sequence reads were collapsed and filtered to measure the absolute abundance of every unique TCRbeta CDR3 rearrangement. Productive Simpson clonality was computed per sample as the square root of Simpson's diversity index over productive rearrangements. TCRdb took this table from immuneACCESS and kept in-frame rearrangements with V and J called. Such tables lack part of the clones; where checked against another copy, unresolved V genes explain under half of the gap, and the rest is unexplained. V, J and clone size derive from that table, while D and trimming were established from the DNA sequence. Here the sample has approximately 230,000 clones; around 88% occur a single time. About 5.9% of the sample is held by the ten biggest clonotypes.

The rearrangement combines TRBV6-2 or TRBV6-3 with TRBJ2-5; 12 junctional bases match TRBD2. This receptor was identified in a woman between 25 and 40 years old with COVID-19, enrolled during active disease. Sequencing input: peripheral blood. In nucleotide form, the sequence is TGTGCCAGCAGTTACCCCGCCGGGACTAGCGGGCGCGAGACCCAGTACTTC. Translation gives CASSYPAGTSGRETQYF.